The source of this T cell receptor (beta chain) is a study of blood T cell repertoires in COVID-19. On the study more broadly: Whether acute or convalescent, the COVID-19 samples came from the United States, Italy and Spain. The cDNA or gDNA used as material had been derived from T cells, B-cell-depleted T cells, or PBMCs.

CDR3 size: 14 residues. Germline V gives CDR1 SGHTA, CDR2 FQGNSA. The V gene lost 5 bases and the J gene lost 1 base, with 11 bases spanning the gap. Original processing notes: Reference gene primers were amplified, and this amplification served to estimate nucleated cell counts. Produced via immunoSEQ multiplex PCR; TCRdb's table is partial and in-frame only. V and J calls and clone size are as listed in that table; D and trimming were resolved from the DNA. The sample yields about 94,000 clones, 80% seen once. The TCR sequence derives from a human donor in a cohort sampled during active COVID-19. Material: peripheral blood. J is TRBJ1-1 and V is TRBV7-2; D perhaps matches TRBD1 (5 bases). CDR3 sequence reads: CASSLDDRNTEAFF. DNA of the CDR3: TGTGCCAGCAGCCTAGACGACAGGAACACTGAAGCTTTCTTT.